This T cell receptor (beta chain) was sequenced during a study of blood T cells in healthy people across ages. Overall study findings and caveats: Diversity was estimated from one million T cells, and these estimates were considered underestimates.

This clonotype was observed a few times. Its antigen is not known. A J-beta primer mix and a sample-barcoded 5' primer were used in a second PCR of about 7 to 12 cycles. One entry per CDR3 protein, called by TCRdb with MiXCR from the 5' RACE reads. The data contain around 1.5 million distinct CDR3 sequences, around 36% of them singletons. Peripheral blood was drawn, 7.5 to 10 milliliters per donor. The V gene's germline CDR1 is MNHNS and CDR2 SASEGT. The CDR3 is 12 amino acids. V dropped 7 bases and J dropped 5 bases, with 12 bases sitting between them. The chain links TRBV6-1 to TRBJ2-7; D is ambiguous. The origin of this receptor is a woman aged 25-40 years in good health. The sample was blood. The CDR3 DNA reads TGTGCCAGCACTATCACGTCCCACGAGCAGTACTTC. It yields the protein CASTITSHEQYF.